Here is one T cell receptor (beta chain) with its context. Which antigen it targets is not known. No much larger clone is present one base from it, and per-base qualities are unavailable. Donors were healthy HIV-negative adults with no recently reported acute infections or vaccinations. Only Caucasian adults living in Nashville, Tennessee, USA were represented among the donors. CD4+ T cells were enriched by magnetic negative selection; naive cells were then positively selected on CD45RA, and the negative fraction formed the memory subset. Blood was obtained by leukapheresis, after which PBMCs were separated by Ficoll-Histopaque density gradient centrifugation and cryopreserved in liquid nitrogen vapor phase. Analytical flow cytometry was used to check the purity and quantity of each magnetically sorted T cell population. From each sorted fraction, genomic DNA was isolated and quantified by UV absorbance on a Nanodrop 2000c.

TCR CDR3 regions were amplified from genomic DNA by multiplex PCR using the deep immunoSEQ assay. Extracted genomic DNA from each cell subset was spread evenly across all wells of several immunoSEQ 96-well plates, with each plate serving as a replicate. For sorted subsets, around 0.2 ug of genomic DNA, equivalent to some 33,000 T cell genomes, went into each replicate PCR. The purified libraries were quantified using a Qubit 3.0 fluorometer, sized with a Bioanalyzer 2100, and then quantified again using the KAPA Library Quantification kit. Every immunoSEQ 96-well plate was sequenced on a dedicated single-read 150-cycle Illumina NextSeq 550 flow cell. For the original study's pipeline: The immunoSEQ output contained only junctional sequences without quality scores, so filtering could not match that applied to full-length reads. Sequences were annotated with PyIR, a Python wrapper for IgBLAST v1.9, using IMGT germline references to assign V/J genes and CDR3. Reads were filtered out if the reads had weak V/J assignments (E-value above 1e-6), no CDR3, stop codons, out-of-frame junctions, or ambiguous translated residues. V3J clonotypes were defined by identical inferred V gene, J gene, and CDR3 amino acid sequence. The percentage overlap between two repertoires was calculated by dividing the number of shared unique clonotypes by the size of the smaller repertoire. Three approaches were used to assess repertoire richness: RTK rarefaction, the Chao1 estimator, and Recon v2.1 estimates of unobserved clonotypes. For all TCRbeta clonotypes obtained by the gDNA method from a handful of donors, generation probabilities were computed with OLGA. Drawn from immuneACCESS, this table holds only the in-frame rearrangements with V and J called that TCRdb kept. Clones are partly lost; checked studies trace under half to an unresolved V gene and leave the rest unexplained. Clone size and V and J calls were adopted from that table, with D and trimming inferred from the DNA. This sample comprises more than 850,000 clones, around 82% of them detected only once. More than 0.45% of the sample is taken by the ten largest.

The sample originates from a study of shared clonotypes between healthy human individuals (dated by TCRdb to about 2020). About the investigation overall: A couple of women and three men aged 18 to 49 years were included in the cohort. For each donor, CD4 naive and CD4 memory were each run on three plates, CD8 naive on two plates, and CD8 memory on one plate. Blood TCR repertoires of about 5 healthy adults were deeply sequenced to estimate repertoire size and the extent of clonotype sharing between individuals. To increase sequencing depth and limit assay-specific biases, different laboratories used diverse techniques to prepare libraries and sequence TCR repertoires. Each donor's leukapheresis produced roughly between roughly 0.94 and 9.5 billion PBMCs. The study at large found these results: Sampling was limited to blood, and TCR repertoires in tissue likely differ from TCR repertoires in blood. The small number of donors limited the genetic and exposure-history diversity represented. Higher generation probabilities were observed for clonotypes shared by all four sorted-subset donors than for non-shared clonotypes. When a few donors were compared, the shared fraction of clonotypes was 5% to 6.5% for naive CD4, more than 3% for naive CD8, roughly 2.5% for memory CD4, and roughly 0.43% for memory CD8. Naive subsets generally had larger estimated clonotype richness than memory subsets. Incomplete sequencing was indicated by rarefaction of sorted-subset datasets, despite the large sequencing depth. Based on pairwise subsampling, the degree of clonotype sharing among donors was expected to be affected by sequencing depth.

From the germline V gene, CDR1 is SGHTA and CDR2 is FQGNSA. From its cysteine to its phenylalanine, the CDR3 spans 15 amino acids. The read is trimmed to its CDR3 DNA, 45 bases read in frame from base 1. V ends up 1 base short and J 3 bases short, with an unmatched junction base count of 5. Material for sequencing was memory CD4+ T cells from PBMCs. What this sample's cell subset or site label stands for: CD45RA-negative fraction. Recombination linked TRBV7-2 to TRBJ1-1, with 7 bases in between that match TRBD1. The clonotype was recovered from a man between 18 and 29 years old in good health. Some clones in this sample may be carry-over from other donors' samples. The DNA reads as follows: TGTGCCAGCAGCTTAGGCGGGGGACAGTACACTGAAGCTTTCTTT. Its translation reads: CASSLGGGQYTEAFF. Beyond the CDR3, the reference TRBV7-2 and TRBJ1-1 genes provide the residues; the full variable domain reads: GAGVSQSPSNKVTEKGKDVELRCDPISGHTALYWYRQSLGQGLEFLIYFQGNSAPDKSGLPSDRFSAERTGGSVSTLTIQRTQQEDSAVYLCASSLGGGQYTEAFFGQGTRLTVV.